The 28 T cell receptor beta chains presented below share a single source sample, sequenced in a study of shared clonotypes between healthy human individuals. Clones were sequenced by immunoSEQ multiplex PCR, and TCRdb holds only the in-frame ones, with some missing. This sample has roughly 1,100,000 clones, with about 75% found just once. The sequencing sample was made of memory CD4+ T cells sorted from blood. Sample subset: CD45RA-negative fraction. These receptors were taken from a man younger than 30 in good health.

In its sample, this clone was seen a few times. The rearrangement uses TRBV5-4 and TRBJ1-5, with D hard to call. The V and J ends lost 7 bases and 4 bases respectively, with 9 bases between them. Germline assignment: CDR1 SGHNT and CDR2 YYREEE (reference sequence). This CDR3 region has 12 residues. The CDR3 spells CASGFPNQPQHF. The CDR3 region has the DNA TGTGCCAGCGGGTTCCCAAATCAGCCCCAGCATTTT. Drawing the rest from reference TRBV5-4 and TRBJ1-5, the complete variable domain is ETGVTQSPTHLIKTRGQQVTLRCSSQSGHNTVSWYQQALGQGPQFIFQYYREEENGRGNFPPRFSGLQFPNYSSELNVNALELDDSALYLCASGFPNQPQHFGDGTRLSIL.

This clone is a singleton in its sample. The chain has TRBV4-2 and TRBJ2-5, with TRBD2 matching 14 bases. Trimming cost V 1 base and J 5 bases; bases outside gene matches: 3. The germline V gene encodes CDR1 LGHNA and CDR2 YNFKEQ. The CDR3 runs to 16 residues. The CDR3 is CASSQGGTSGGETQYF. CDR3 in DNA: TGTGCCAGCAGCCAAGGAGGGACTAGCGGGGGTGAGACCCAGTACTTC.

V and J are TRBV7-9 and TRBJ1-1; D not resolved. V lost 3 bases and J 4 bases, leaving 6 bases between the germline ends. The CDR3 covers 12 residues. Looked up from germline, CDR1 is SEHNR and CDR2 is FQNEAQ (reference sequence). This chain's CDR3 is CASSLHSTEAFF. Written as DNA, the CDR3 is TGTGCCAGCAGCTTGCACAGCACTGAAGCTTTCTTT.

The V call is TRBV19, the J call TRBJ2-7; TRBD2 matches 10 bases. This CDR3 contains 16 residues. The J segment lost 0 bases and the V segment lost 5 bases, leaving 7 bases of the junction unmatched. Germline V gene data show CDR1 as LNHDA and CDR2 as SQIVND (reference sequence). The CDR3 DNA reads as TGTGCCAGTAGTGTCAGTAGCGGGGGGACCTCCTACGAGCAGTACTTC. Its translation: CASSVSSGGTSYEQYF.

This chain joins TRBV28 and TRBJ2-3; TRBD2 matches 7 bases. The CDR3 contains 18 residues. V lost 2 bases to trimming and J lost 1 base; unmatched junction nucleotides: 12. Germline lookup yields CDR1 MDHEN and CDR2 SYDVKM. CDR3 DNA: TGTGCCAGCAGTTTAACGGGTTTGGGAACTAGCGGCACAGATACGCAGTATTTT. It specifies CASSLTGLGTSGTDTQYF.

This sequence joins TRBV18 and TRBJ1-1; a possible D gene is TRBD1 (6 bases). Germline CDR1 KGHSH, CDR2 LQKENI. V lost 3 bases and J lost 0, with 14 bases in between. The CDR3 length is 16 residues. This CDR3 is CASSPDGQIMNTEAFF. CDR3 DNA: TGTGCCAGCTCACCTGACGGACAGATCATGAACACTGAAGCTTTCTTT.

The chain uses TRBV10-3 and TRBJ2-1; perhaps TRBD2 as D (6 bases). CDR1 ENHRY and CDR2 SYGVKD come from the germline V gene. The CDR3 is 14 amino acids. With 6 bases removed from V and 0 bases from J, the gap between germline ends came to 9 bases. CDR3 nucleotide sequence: TGTGCCATCAGCGGGACTGACTCCTACAATGAGCAGTTCTTC. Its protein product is CAISGTDSYNEQFF.

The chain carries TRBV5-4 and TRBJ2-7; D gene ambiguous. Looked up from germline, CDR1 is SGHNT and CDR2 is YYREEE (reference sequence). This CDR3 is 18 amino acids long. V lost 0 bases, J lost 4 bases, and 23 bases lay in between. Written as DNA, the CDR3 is TGTGCCAGCAGCTTGGAAGGCTGTAGGAGCGCAACAGATTACGAGCAGTACTTC. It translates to CASSLEGCRSATDYEQYF.

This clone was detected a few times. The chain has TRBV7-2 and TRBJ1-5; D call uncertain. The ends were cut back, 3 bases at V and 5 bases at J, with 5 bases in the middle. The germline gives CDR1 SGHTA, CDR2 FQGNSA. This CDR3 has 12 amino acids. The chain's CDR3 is CASSFFDQPQHF. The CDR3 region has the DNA TGTGCCAGCAGCTTCTTCGATCAGCCCCAGCATTTT.

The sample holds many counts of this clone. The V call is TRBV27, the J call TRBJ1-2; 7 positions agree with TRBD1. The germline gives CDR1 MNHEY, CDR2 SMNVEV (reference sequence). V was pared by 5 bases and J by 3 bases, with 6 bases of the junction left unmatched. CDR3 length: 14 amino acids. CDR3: CASSPLDRDYGYTF. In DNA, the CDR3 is TGTGCCAGCAGTCCACTAGACAGGGACTATGGCTACACCTTC.

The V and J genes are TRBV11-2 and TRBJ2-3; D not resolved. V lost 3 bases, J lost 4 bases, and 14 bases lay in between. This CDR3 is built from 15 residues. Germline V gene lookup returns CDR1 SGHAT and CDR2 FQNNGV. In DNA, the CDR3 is TGTGCCAGCAGCTTTTATACCCAACGCCCAGATACGCAGTATTTT. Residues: CASSFYTQRPDTQYF.

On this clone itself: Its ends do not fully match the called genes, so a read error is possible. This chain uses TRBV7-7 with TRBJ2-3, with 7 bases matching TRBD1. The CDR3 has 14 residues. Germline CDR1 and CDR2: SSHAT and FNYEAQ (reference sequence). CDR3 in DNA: TGTGCTAGCAGCTTAAAACAGGGGACAGATACGCAGTATTTT. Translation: CASSLKQGTDTQYF.

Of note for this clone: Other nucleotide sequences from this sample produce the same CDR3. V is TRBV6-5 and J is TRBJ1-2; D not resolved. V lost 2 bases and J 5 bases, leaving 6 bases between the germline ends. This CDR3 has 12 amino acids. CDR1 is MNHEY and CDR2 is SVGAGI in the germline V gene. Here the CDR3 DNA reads TGTGCCAGCAGTTACGTTGGGTATGGCTACACCTTC. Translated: CASSYVGYGYTF.

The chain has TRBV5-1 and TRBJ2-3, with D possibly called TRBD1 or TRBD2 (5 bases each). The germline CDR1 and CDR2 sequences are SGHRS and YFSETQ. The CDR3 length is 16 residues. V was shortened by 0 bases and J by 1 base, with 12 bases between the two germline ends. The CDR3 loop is CASSLEGRGGTDTQYF. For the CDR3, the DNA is TGCGCCAGCAGCTTGGAGGGACGGGGAGGCACAGATACGCAGTATTTT.

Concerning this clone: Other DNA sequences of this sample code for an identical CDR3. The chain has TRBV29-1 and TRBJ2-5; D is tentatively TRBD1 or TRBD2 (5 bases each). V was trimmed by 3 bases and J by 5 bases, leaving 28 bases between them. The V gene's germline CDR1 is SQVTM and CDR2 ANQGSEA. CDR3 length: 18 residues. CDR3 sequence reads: CSVDSGAGWLINGETQYF. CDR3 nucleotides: TGCAGCGTTGACTCCGGGGCAGGGTGGTTGATTAATGGGGAGACCCAGTACTTC.

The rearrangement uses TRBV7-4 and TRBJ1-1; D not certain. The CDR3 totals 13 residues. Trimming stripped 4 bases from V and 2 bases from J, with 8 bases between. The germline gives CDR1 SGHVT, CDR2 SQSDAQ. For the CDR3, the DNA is TGTGCCAGCAGCTCTAAGGTCAACACTGAAGCTTTCTTT. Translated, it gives CASSSKVNTEAFF.

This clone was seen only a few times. CDR3 coding DNA: TGTGCCAGCAGCTTAGGTTTCTTCCGGGATTTAAATGAAAAACTGTTTTTT. This codes for CASSLGFFRDLNEKLFF. This chain connects TRBV11-2 to TRBJ1-4; D gene ambiguous. The V gene's germline CDR1 is SGHAT and CDR2 FQNNGV. Trimming removed 1 base at V and 5 bases at J, with 17 bases between. CDR3 length: 17 residues.

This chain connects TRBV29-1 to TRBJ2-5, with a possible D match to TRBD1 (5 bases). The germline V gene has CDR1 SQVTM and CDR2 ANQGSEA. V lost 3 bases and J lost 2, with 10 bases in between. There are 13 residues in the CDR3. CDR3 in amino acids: CSVDQGRQETQYF. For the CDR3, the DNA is TGCAGCGTTGATCAGGGAAGGCAAGAGACCCAGTACTTC. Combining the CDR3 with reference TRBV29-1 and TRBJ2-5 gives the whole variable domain SAVISQKPSRDICQRGTSLTIQCQVDSQVTMMFWYRQQPGQSLTLIATANQGSEATYESGFVIDKFPISRPNLTFSTLTVSNMSPEDSSIYLCSVDQGRQETQYFGPGTRLLVL.

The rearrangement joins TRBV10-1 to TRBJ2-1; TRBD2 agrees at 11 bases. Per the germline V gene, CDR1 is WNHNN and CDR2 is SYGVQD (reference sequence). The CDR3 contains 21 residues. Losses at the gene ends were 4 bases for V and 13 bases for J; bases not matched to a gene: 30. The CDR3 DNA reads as TGCGCCAGCAGTGGAAGGCTAGCGGGGGGTTTAATGAGCAGTTCTCCTACCCCACAGTTCTTC. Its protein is CASSGRLAGGLMSSSPTPQFF.

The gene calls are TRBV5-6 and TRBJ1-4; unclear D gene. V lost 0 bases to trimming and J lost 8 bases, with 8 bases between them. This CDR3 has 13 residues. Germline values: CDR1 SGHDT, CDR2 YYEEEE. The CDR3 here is CASSLGDLEKLFF. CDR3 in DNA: TGTGCCAGCAGCTTGGGGGATTTGGAAAAACTGTTTTTT.

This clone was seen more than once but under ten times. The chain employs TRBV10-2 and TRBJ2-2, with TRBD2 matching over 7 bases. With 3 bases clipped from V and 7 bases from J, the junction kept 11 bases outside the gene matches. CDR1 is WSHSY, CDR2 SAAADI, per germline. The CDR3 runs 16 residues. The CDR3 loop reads CASSDWLADSYGELFF. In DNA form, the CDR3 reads TGCGCCAGCAGTGATTGGCTAGCGGATTCATACGGGGAGCTGTTTTTT.

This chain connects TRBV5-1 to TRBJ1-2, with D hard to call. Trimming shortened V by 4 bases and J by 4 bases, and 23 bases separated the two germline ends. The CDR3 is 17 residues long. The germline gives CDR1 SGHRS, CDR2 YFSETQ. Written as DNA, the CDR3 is TGCGCCAGCAGCGATGGCGTCTCCCCCTCTTGGGGCTATGGCTACACCTTC. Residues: CASSDGVSPSWGYGYTF.

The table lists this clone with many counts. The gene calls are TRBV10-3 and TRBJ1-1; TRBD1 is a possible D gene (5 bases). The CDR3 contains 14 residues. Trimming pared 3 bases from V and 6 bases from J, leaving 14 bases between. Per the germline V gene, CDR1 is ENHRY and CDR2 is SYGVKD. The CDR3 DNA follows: TGTGCCATCAGTGAAGCCCAGGGCGACGCTGAAGCTTTCTTT. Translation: CAISEAQGDAEAFF.

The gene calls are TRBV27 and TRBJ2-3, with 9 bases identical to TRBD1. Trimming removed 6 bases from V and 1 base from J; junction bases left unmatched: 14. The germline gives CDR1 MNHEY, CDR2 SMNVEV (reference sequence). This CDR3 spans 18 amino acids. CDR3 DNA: TGTGCCAGCAGGGGACAGGGCGACACCATCCCTGGCACAGATACGCAGTATTTT. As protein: CASRGQGDTIPGTDTQYF.

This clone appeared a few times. Here the CDR3 reads CASSVSVQGGSPLHF. DNA for the CDR3: TGTGCCAGCAGCGTATCAGTACAGGGCGGCTCACCCCTCCACTTT. V and J are TRBV9 and TRBJ1-6, with a weak D call TRBD1 (6 bases). The CDR3 contains 15 residues. The germline gives CDR1 SGDLS, CDR2 YYNGEE. V was shortened by 1 base and J by 10 bases, with 15 bases between the two germline ends.

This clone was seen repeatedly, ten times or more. CDR3 sequence: CASSFTSTGGGEKLFF. The CDR3 bases are TGTGCCAGCAGCTTTACTTCGACAGGGGGCGGTGAAAAACTGTTTTTT. This chain joins TRBV5-4 and TRBJ1-4; 10 bases are a match to TRBD1. CDR3 length: 16 amino acids. Unmatched junction bases numbered 8, after V lost 2 bases and J lost 7 bases. Germline V CDR1 and CDR2: SGHNT, YYREEE (reference sequence).

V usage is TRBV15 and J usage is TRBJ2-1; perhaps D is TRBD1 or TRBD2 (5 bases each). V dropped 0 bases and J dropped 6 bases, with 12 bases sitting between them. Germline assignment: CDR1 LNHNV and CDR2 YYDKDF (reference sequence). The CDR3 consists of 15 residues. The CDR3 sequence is CATSREQQAGNEQFF. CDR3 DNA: TGTGCCACCAGCAGAGAACAACAGGCGGGCAATGAGCAGTTCTTC.

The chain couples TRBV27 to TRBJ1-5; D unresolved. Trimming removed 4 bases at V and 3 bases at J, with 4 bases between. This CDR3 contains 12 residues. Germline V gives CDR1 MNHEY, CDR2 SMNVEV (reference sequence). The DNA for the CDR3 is TGTGCCAGCAGTTCCCTCAATCAGCCCCAGCATTTT. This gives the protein CASSSLNQPQHF.